The rows below give T cell receptor beta chains drawn from one sample of a study of blood T cell repertoires in COVID-19. Sequencing used immunoSEQ multiplex PCR; TCRdb keeps in-frame clones, though not all of them. This table has around 140,000 clones, 84% appearing once. Input material: peripheral blood. Receptors were obtained from a man aged 60 to 69 with acute or convalescent COVID-19. Each CDR3 is given with its conserved first and last residue. Clone size appears in some rows only: once, few, many, or a class for an expanded clone.

>TRBJ1-1|TRBV10-3|.|13
CAISPDRRTEAFF
>TRBJ2-7|TRBV5-1|once|14
CASSEDRGMNEQYF
>TRBJ2-5|TRBV12-3/TRBV12-4|.|13
CASSLVRDETQYF
>TRBJ2-1|TRBV2|.|15
CASSGASGSYNEQFF
>TRBJ1-5|TRBV5-1|.|14
CASSPGQGGQPQHF
>TRBJ2-3|TRBV7-6|.|16
CASSYWGDGITDTQYF
>TRBJ1-5|TRBV3-1/TRBV3-2|.|14
CASSPGGGNQPQHF
>TRBJ1-1|TRBV5-1|.|17
CASSPRQGALMNTEAFF
>TRBJ2-2|TRBV5-1|.|15
CASSLGQGGTGELFF
>TRBJ2-3|TRBV19|once|14
CASSIGAGVDTQYF
>TRBJ2-7|TRBV24-1|.|17
CATSDSGNREGPYEQYF
>TRBJ2-2|TRBV24-1|.|15
CATSLGGPGTGELFF
>TRBJ1-2|TRBV19|.|14
CASSQQQGSAGYTF
>TRBJ2-3|TRBV19|once|17
CASSTLRGLAGVDTQYF
>TRBJ1-4|TRBV5-6|.|15
CASSHQGRYEEKLFF
>TRBJ2-1|TRBV7-2|.|14
CASSLVHPYNEQFF
>TRBJ2-1|TRBV6-5|few|13
CASRSSGYNEQFF
>TRBJ2-3|TRBV24-1|.|14
CATETGGSGDTQYF
>TRBJ2-7|TRBV5-5|.|16
CASSIHSWGVRDEQYF
>TRBJ2-7|TRBV7-9|.|12
CASSLGQGQQYF
>TRBJ2-3|TRBV19|.|17
CASSITGGQGATDTQYF
>TRBJ1-5|TRBV9|.|18
CASSSPYSWLAGYQPQHF
>TRBJ2-3|TRBV4-1|.|16
CASSQDGGAGTDTQYF
>TRBJ1-2|TRBV29-1|few|13
CSVEIRTSYGYTF
>TRBJ1-1|TRBV7-2|.|14
CASSLNAGGNEAFF
>TRBJ2-7|TRBV19|.|12
CASSIVGYEQYF
>TRBJ1-3|TRBV30|.|12
CALSSSGNTIYF
>TRBJ1-1|TRBV13|.|14
CASSFGQGGTEAFF
>TRBJ2-1|TRBV5-4|.|17
CASSPTSGRTLNNEQFF
>TRBJ2-1|TRBV15|.|11
CATSSAYEQFF
>TRBJ1-4|TRBV9|.|15
CASSAWELGNEKLFF
>TRBJ1-2|TRBV5-8|.|15
CASSRLGPNSRGYTF
>TRBJ2-1|TRBV28|.|14
CASSFLTRSNEQFF
>TRBJ1-2|TRBV3-1/TRBV3-2|.|15
CASSQAGQPIYGYTF
>TRBJ2-7|TRBV5-1|.|14
CASSLTGQRYEQYF
>TRBJ2-2|TRBV6-5|.|15
CASSYQAANTGELFF
>TRBJ1-2|TRBV19|.|12
CANKTGSRGYTF
>TRBJ1-5|TRBV5-8|.|15
CASNLGLRHNQPQHF
>TRBJ2-7|TRBV5-1|.|16
CASSYILAGEPREQYF
>TRBJ1-2|TRBV4-2|.|15
CASSQEGQGDYGYTF
>TRBJ1-1|TRBV6-5|.|15
CASTSVSGGNTEAFF
>TRBJ2-5|TRBV18|.|14
CASSPLDTQETQYF
>TRBJ2-3|TRBV5-1|.|16
CASSPTAGGPADTQYF
>TRBJ1-5|TRBV19|once|15
CASSMGAGSNQPQHF
>TRBJ2-1|TRBV6-5|.|15
CASSPTSWGDNEQFF
>TRBJ2-7|TRBV18|.|15
CASSQGLARLYEQYF
>TRBJ1-5|TRBV12-3/TRBV12-4|few|13
CASSFYSNQPQHF
>TRBJ2-1|TRBV30|.|17
CAWSVIRRELKYNEQFF
>TRBJ1-1|TRBV11-2|.|16
CASSLGQGLRRTEAFF
>TRBJ2-7|TRBV29-1|.|14
CSVEWASGSDEQYF
>TRBJ1-5|TRBV19|.|14
CASGVRTGGQPQHF